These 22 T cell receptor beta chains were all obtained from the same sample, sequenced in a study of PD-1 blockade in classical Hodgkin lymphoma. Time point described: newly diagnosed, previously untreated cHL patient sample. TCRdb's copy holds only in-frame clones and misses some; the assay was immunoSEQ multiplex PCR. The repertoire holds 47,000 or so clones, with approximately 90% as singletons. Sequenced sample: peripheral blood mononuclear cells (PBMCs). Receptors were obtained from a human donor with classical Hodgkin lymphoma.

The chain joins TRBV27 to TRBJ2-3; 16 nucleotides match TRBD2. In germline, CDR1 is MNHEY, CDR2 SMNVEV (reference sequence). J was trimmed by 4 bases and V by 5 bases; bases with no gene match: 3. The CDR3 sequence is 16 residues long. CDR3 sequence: CASSPGLAGGSDTQYF. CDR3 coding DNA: TGTGCCAGCAGTCCGGGACTAGCGGGAGGGTCAGATACGCAGTATTTT.

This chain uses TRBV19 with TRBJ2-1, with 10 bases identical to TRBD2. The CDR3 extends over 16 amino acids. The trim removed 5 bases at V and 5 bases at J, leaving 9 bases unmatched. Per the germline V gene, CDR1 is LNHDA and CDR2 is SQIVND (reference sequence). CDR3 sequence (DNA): TGTGCCAGTAGTGTGGCTAGCGGGAGAATCAACAATGAGCAGTTCTTC. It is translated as CASSVASGRINNEQFF.

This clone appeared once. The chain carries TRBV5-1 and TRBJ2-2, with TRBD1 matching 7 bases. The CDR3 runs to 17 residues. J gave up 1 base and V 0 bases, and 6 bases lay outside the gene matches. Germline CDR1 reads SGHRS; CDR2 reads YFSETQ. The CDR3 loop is CASSLEGDSLNTGELFF. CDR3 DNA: TGCGCCAGCAGCTTGGAGGGGGACAGTCTGAACACCGGGGAGCTGTTTTTT.

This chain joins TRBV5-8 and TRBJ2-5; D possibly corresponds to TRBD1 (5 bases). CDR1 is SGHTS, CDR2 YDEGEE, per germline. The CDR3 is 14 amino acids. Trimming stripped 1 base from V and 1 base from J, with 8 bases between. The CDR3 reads CASSLWGSQETQYF. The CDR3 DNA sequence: TGTGCCAGCAGCTTGTGGGGCAGCCAAGAGACCCAGTACTTC.

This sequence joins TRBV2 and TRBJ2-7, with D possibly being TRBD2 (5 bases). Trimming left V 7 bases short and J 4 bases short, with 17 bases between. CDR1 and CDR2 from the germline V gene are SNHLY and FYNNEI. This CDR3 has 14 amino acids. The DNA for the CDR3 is TGTGCCAGCAACACCGAGGGTTCTGAGTACGAGCAGTACTTC. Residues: CASNTEGSEYEQYF.

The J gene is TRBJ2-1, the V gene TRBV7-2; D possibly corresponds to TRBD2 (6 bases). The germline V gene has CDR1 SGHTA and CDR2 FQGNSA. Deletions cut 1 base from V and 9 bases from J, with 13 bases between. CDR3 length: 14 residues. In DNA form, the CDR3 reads TGTGCCAGCAGCTTAGGCAGGGACTGGGGTGAGCAGTTCTTC. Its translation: CASSLGRDWGEQFF.

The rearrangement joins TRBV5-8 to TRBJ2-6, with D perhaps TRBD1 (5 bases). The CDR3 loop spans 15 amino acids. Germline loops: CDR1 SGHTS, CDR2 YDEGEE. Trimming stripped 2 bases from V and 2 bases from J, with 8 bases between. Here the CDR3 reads CASSFDRAGANVLTF. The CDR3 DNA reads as TGTGCCAGCAGCTTTGACAGAGCTGGGGCCAACGTCCTGACTTTC.

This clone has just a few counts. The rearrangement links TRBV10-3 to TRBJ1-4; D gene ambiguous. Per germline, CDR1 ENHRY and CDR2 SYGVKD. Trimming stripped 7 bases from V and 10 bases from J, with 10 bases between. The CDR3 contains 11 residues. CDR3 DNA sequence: TGTGCCATCATCCTGATTGTAAAACTGTTTTTT. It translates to CAIILIVKLFF.

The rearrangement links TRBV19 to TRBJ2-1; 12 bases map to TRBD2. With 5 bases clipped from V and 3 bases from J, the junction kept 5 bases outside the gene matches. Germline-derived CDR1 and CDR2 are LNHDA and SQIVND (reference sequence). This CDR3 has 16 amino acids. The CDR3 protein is CASSPLTSGGYNEQFF. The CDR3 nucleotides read TGTGCCAGTAGTCCTCTGACTAGCGGGGGCTACAATGAGCAGTTCTTC.

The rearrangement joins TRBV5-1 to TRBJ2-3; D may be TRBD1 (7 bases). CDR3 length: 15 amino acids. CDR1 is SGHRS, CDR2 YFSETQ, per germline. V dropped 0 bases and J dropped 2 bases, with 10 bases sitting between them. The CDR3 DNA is TGCGCCAGCAGCTTGGCCAGGGGGGCCACAGATACGCAGTATTTT. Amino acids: CASSLARGATDTQYF.

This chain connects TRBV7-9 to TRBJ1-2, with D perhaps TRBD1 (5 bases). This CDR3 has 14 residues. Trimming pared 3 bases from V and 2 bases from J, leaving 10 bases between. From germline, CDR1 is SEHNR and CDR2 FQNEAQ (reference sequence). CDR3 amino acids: CASSFPGRNYGYTF. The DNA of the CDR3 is TGTGCCAGCAGCTTTCCGGGACGGAACTATGGCTACACCTTC.

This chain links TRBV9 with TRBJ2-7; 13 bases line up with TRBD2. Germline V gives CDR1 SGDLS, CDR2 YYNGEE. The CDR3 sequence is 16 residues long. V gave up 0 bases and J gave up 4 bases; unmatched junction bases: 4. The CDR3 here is CASSVGRTSGSYEQYF. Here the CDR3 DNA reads TGTGCCAGCAGCGTAGGTAGGACTAGCGGGAGTTACGAGCAGTACTTC.

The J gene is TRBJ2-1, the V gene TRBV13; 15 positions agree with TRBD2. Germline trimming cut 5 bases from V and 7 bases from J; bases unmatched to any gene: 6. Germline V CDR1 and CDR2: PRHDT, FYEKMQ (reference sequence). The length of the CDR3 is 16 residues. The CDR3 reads CASSLWTSGRGNEQFF. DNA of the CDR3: TGTGCCAGCAGCCTTTGGACTAGCGGGAGGGGGAATGAGCAGTTCTTC.

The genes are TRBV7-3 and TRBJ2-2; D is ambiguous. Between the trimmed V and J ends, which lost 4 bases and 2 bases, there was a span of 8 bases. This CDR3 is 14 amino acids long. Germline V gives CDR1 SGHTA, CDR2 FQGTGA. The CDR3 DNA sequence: TGTGCCAGCAGCTCCCGGACCAACACCGGGGAGCTGTTTTTT. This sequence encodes CASSSRTNTGELFF.

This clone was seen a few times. The CDR3 loop is CASSIIGNTEAFF. The CDR3 DNA reads TGTGCCAGTAGTATAATCGGAAACACTGAAGCTTTCTTT. The gene calls are TRBV19 and TRBJ1-1; D is ambiguous. Germline CDR1 is LNHDA and CDR2 is SQIVND (reference sequence). V was shortened by 2 bases and J by 2 bases, with 6 bases between the two germline ends. The CDR3 loop spans 13 amino acids.

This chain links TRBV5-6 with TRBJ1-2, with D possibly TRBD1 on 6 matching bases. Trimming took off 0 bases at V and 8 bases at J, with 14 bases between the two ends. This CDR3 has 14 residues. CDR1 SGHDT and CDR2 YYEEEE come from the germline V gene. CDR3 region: CASSLEGVRGGYTF. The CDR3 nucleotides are TGTGCCAGCAGCTTGGAGGGGGTACGGGGAGGCTACACCTTC.

The DNA for the CDR3 is TGTGCTAGTTCGTCAGGGGGCTATGGCTACACCTTC. Translation gives CASSSGGYGYTF. The chain combines TRBV12-5 with TRBJ1-2; 7 nucleotides align to TRBD1. The trim removed 8 bases at V and 4 bases at J, leaving 4 bases unmatched. CDR3 length equals 12 residues. CDR1 is LGHNT and CDR2 is FRNRAP in the germline V gene.

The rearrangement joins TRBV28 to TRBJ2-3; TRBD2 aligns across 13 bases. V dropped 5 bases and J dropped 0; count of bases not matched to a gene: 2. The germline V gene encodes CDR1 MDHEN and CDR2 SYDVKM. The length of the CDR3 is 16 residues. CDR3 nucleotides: TGTGCCAGCAGTCGACTAGCGGGAGGTAGCACAGATACGCAGTATTTT. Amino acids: CASSRLAGGSTDTQYF.

CDR3 nucleotides: TGTGCCAGCAGCCGTAAGAGCTATGGCTACACCTTC. This sequence encodes CASSRKSYGYTF. This rearrangement joins TRBV7-9 to TRBJ1-2; no firm D call. V lost 5 bases to trimming and J lost 4 bases, with 8 bases between them. CDR3 length equals 12 residues. CDR1 and CDR2 (germline): SEHNR, FQNEAQ (reference sequence).

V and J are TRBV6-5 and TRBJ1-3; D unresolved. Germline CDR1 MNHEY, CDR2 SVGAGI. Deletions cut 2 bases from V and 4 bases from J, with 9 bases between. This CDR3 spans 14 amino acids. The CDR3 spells CASSYDTRGNTIYF. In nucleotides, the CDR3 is TGTGCCAGCAGTTACGACACTAGGGGAAACACCATATATTTT.

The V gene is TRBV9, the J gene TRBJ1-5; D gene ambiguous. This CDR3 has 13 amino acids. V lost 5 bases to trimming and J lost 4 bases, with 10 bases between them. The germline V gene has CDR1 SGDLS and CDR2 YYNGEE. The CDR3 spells CASSGLGNQPQHF. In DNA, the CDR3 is TGTGCCAGCAGTGGGTTAGGTAATCAGCCCCAGCATTTT.

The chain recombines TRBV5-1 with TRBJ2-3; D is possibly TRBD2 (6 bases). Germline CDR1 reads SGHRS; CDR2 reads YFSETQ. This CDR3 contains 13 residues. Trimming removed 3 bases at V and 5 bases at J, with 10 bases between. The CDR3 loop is CASSWGERDTQYF. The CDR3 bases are TGCGCCAGCAGCTGGGGGGAAAGAGATACGCAGTATTTT.